The next 18 T cell receptor beta chains were all read from a single sample in a study of blood T cell repertoires in COVID-19. Only in-frame clones appear in the TCRdb table, and some are missing; sequencing was by immunoSEQ multiplex PCR. The data contain a few hundred thousand clones, around 85% of them singletons. Sequenced material: peripheral blood. Receptors originate from a woman aged 18-29 years with acute or convalescent COVID-19.

In its sample, this clone was seen once. CDR3 DNA sequence: TGTGCCAGTAGTCCCTCTTCGGGGGGCAACGGGGAGCTGTTTTTT. Its protein is CASSPSSGGNGELFF. The chain recombines TRBV19 with TRBJ2-2; D perhaps matches TRBD2 (7 bases). Germline V CDR1 and CDR2: LNHDA, SQIVND (reference sequence). There are 15 residues in the CDR3. Trimming cost V 5 bases and J 7 bases, with 17 bases left between them.

DNA of the CDR3: TGCGCCAGCAGCCCGACCAGACAGTACAATGAGCAGTTCTTC. Translation gives CASSPTRQYNEQFF. This chain joins TRBV4-1 and TRBJ2-1; D perhaps matches TRBD1 (5 bases). Germline CDR1 and CDR2: MGHRA and YSYEKL. V was shortened by 4 bases and J by 4 bases, with 11 bases between the two germline ends. The CDR3 has 14 residues.

This sequence joins TRBV5-6 and TRBJ1-2; 7 bases fit TRBD1. The CDR3 has 16 amino acids. The germline CDR1 and CDR2 sequences are SGHDT and YYEEEE. The V segment lost 4 bases and the J segment 1 base; nucleotides outside the gene matches: 10. CDR3 residues: CASSGSGTVDNYGYTF. The CDR3 region has the DNA TGTGCCAGCAGCGGATCCGGGACAGTCGATAACTATGGCTACACCTTC. The entire variable domain, with the rest obtained from reference TRBV5-6 and TRBJ1-2, is as follows: DAGVTQSPTHLIKTRGQQVTLRCSPKSGHDTVSWYQQALGQGPQFIFQYYEEEERQRGNFPDRFSGHQFPNYSSELNVNALLLGDSALYLCASSGSGTVDNYGYTFGSGTRLTVV.

This clone showed up just once. The CDR3 spells CAWTLDSLTNTGELFF. CDR3 DNA: TGTGCCTGGACCTTGGACAGCTTAACGAACACCGGGGAGCTGTTTTTT. This rearrangement joins TRBV30 to TRBJ2-2, with D perhaps matching TRBD1 (6 bases). Germline CDR1 GTSNPN, CDR2 SVGIG (reference sequence). The CDR3 loop spans 16 amino acids. V lost 4 bases and J lost 0, with 15 bases in between.

This chain connects TRBV3-1 (or the pseudogene TRBV3-2) to TRBJ2-3; TRBD2 might be the D (6 bases). Trimming stripped 2 bases from V and 6 bases from J, with 15 bases between. Germline V gene sequence: CDR1 LGHDT, CDR2 YNNKEL (reference sequence). This CDR3 contains 15 residues. The CDR3 bases are TGTGCCAGCAGCCAATGGGCGTGGGGGGATGATACGCAGTATTTT. Translated, it gives CASSQWAWGDDTQYF.

This sequence joins TRBV2 and TRBJ1-5, with 9 bases aligning to TRBD1. The length of the CDR3 is 15 residues. Germline V gene lookup returns CDR1 SNHLY and CDR2 FYNNEI. Trimming took 6 bases from V and 7 from J; bases not matched to a gene: 10. CDR3 residues: CASSPDRGVRQPQHF. The CDR3 nucleotides read TGTGCCAGCAGCCCCGACAGGGGGGTACGACAGCCCCAGCATTTT. The full variable domain, in which reference TRBV2 and TRBJ1-5 provide the parts outside the CDR3, is EPEVTQTPSHQVTQMGQEVILRCVPISNHLYFYWYRQILGQKVEFLVSFYNNEISEKSEIFDDQFSVERPDGSNFTLKIRSTKLEDSAMYFCASSPDRGVRQPQHFGDGTRLSIL.

The J gene is TRBJ2-7, the V gene TRBV6-5, with 8 positions matching TRBD2. CDR1 and CDR2 from the germline V gene are MNHEY and SVGAGI. The CDR3 loop spans 14 amino acids. Trimming cost V 7 bases and J 0 bases; bases outside gene matches: 5. CDR3 in amino acids: CASKLAESSYEQYF. For the CDR3, the DNA is TGTGCCAGCAAACTAGCGGAAAGCTCCTACGAGCAGTACTTC.

The V and J genes are TRBV30 and TRBJ1-1, with 7 bases that match TRBD1. The germline gives CDR1 GTSNPN, CDR2 SVGIG (reference sequence). There are 14 residues in the CDR3. The J segment lost 0 bases and the V segment lost 5 bases, leaving 6 bases of the junction unmatched. The CDR3 coding sequence is TGTGCCTGGTCGACAGGGCTAATGAACACTGAAGCTTTCTTT. Its protein is CAWSTGLMNTEAFF.

This rearrangement joins TRBV7-7 to TRBJ2-5; TRBD2 matches 7 bases. Germline trimming cut 2 bases from V and 2 bases from J; bases unmatched to any gene: 11. Germline V lookup: CDR1 SSHAT, CDR2 FNYEAQ (reference sequence). This CDR3 has 17 amino acids. The CDR3 sequence is CASSLSIGRELQETQYF. The CDR3 coding sequence is TGTGCCAGCAGCTTAAGCATTGGGCGGGAGCTTCAAGAGACCCAGTACTTC.

This chain joins TRBV5-6 and TRBJ2-5, with D tentatively TRBD1 (5 bases). CDR3 length: 14 residues. V lost 3 bases and J lost 1, with 10 bases in between. Germline lookup yields CDR1 SGHDT and CDR2 YYEEEE. CDR3 nucleotide sequence: TGTGCCAGCAGCTCGGACACAATCCAAGAGACCCAGTACTTC. This sequence encodes CASSSDTIQETQYF.

The rearrangement uses TRBV28 and TRBJ2-5; 11 positions agree with TRBD2. V trimming: 4 bases; J trimming: 2 bases; junction bases outside the gene matches: 6. CDR3 length: 16 amino acids. The germline gives CDR1 MDHEN, CDR2 SYDVKM. The CDR3 spells CASSWGTSGAQETQYF. CDR3 DNA sequence: TGTGCCAGCAGTTGGGGGACTAGCGGCGCTCAAGAGACCCAGTACTTC.

The J gene is TRBJ1-3, the V gene TRBV5-1; D remains unclear. The CDR3 has 13 residues. CDR1 is SGHRS and CDR2 is YFSETQ in the germline V gene. V shed 5 bases and J shed 0 bases, with 6 bases lying between them. CDR3 protein: CASSSNSGNTIYF. In nucleotides, the CDR3 is TGCGCCAGCAGTTCTAACTCTGGAAACACCATATATTTT.

This clone appeared once. Here the CDR3 reads CASSRQTFNTGELFF. The CDR3 nucleotides read TGTGCCAGCAGCCGTCAGACTTTTAACACCGGGGAGCTGTTTTTT. The chain combines TRBV3-1 (or the pseudogene TRBV3-2) with TRBJ2-2, with D unclear. CDR3 length equals 15 residues. Germline loops: CDR1 LGHDT, CDR2 YNNKEL (reference sequence). V shed 4 bases and J shed 2 bases, with 11 bases lying between them.

The chain's CDR3 is CAWRDREDYGYTF. Written as DNA, the CDR3 is TGTGCCTGGAGAGACAGGGAGGACTATGGCTACACCTTC. The V and J genes are TRBV30 and TRBJ1-2; 7 bases map to TRBD1. V was clipped by 3 bases and J by 3 bases; unmatched bases: 4. The CDR3 is 13 amino acids. Germline V CDR1 and CDR2: GTSNPN, SVGIG (reference sequence). Variable domain in full (rest from reference TRBV30 and TRBJ1-2): SQTIHQWPATLVQPVGSPLSLECTVEGTSNPNLYWYRQAAGRGLQLLFYSVGIGQISSEVPQNLSASRPQDRQFILSSKKLLLSDSGFYLCAWRDREDYGYTFGSGTRLTVV.

The chain links TRBV5-6 to TRBJ2-5, with a possible D match to TRBD1 (6 bases). Germline CDR1 SGHDT, CDR2 YYEEEE. The CDR3 length is 14 residues. V was clipped by 6 bases and J by 7 bases, with 19 bases between them. The CDR3, as DNA: TGTGCCAGCATCCTAAGAACAGGGACCGGGACCCAGTACTTC. It translates to CASILRTGTGTQYF.

This chain connects TRBV2 to TRBJ1-1, with a weak D call TRBD1 (5 bases). V lost 5 bases, J lost 4 bases, and 14 bases lay in between. CDR3 length: 14 residues. Germline V CDR1 and CDR2: SNHLY, FYNNEI. For the CDR3, the DNA is TGTGCCAGCAGTCTCGGCGGGGGTTTCACTGAAGCTTTCTTT. Translated: CASSLGGGFTEAFF.

V and J are TRBV7-9 and TRBJ2-7; TRBD1 agrees at 7 bases. There are 16 residues in the CDR3. Germline trimming cut 4 bases from V and 0 bases from J; bases unmatched to any gene: 9. Germline V gives CDR1 SEHNR, CDR2 FQNEAQ (reference sequence). The CDR3 sequence is CASSSDRVGGSYEQYF. The CDR3, as DNA: TGTGCCAGCAGCTCCGACAGGGTAGGGGGCTCCTACGAGCAGTACTTC.

This chain links TRBV25-1 with TRBJ1-1, with D maybe TRBD1 (6 bases). Per the germline V gene, CDR1 is MGHDK and CDR2 is SYGVNS. Trimming removed 5 bases from V and 5 bases from J, with 15 bases in between. This CDR3 is built from 14 residues. CDR3 in amino acids: CASSSRSGTTEAFF. The CDR3 coding sequence is TGTGCCAGCAGTTCCCGCTCCGGGACAACTGAAGCTTTCTTT.